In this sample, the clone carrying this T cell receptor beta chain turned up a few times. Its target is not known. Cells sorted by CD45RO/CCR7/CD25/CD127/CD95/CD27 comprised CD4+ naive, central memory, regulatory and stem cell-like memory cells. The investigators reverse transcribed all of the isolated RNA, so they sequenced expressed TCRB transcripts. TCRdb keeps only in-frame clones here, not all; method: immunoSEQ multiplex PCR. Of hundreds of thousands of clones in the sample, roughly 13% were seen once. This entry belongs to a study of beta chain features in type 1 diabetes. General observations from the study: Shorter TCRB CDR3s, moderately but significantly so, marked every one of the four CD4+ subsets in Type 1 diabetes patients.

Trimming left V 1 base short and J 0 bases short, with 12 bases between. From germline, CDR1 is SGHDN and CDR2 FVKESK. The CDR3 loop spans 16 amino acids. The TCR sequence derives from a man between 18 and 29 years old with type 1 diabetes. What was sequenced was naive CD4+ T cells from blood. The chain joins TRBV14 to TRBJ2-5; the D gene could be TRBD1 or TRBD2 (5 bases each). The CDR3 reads CASSQGGKGHQETQYF. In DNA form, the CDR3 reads TGTGCCAGCAGCCAAGGGGGGAAGGGGCACCAAGAGACCCAGTACTTC.